These 13 T cell receptor beta chains were sequenced from one sample in a study of CD8 T cells in ankylosing spondylitis. A single record per CDR3 protein comes from TCRdb applying MiXCR to the 5' RACE reads. The data show approximately 130,000 distinct CDR3 sequences, approximately 9.9% seen once. The material sequenced was blood, either unsorted or a sorted T cell fraction (not recorded which). These receptors were collected from a male donor with ankylosing spondylitis or in good health (not recorded which).

This clonotype was seen only a few times. This chain uses TRBV7-8 with TRBJ2-5; possibly TRBD1 for D (6 bases). CDR1 and CDR2 (germline): SGHVS, FQNEAQ. V lost 8 bases and J 5 bases, leaving 15 bases between the germline ends. CDR3 length: 13 amino acids. CDR3 bases: TGTGCCAGCGGAACAGGGTACGTGGAGACCCAGTACTTC. Encoded protein: CASGTGYVETQYF.

Remarks on this clonotype: One end of the junction is discordant with germline, which a read error may explain. The rearrangement uses TRBV7-9 and TRBJ2-3, with 7 bases matching TRBD1. The CDR3 length is 15 residues. Germline loops: CDR1 SEHNR, CDR2 FQNEAQ (reference sequence). CDR3 sequence: CAISPGTAEADTQYF. The CDR3 DNA follows: TGTGCCATCAGCCCCGGGACAGCGGAGGCAGATACGCAGTATTTT. The full variable domain, with the rest looked up from reference TRBV7-9 and TRBJ2-3, is DTGVSQNPRHKITKRGQNVTFRCDPISEHNRLYWYRQTLGQGPEFLTYFQNEAQLEKSRLLSDRFSAERPKGSFSTLEIQRTEQGDSAMYLCAISPGTAEADTQYFGPGTRLTVL.

This clonotype was counted a few times. V gene TRBV5-1 combines with J gene TRBJ2-2, with D tentatively TRBD1 (5 bases). The CDR3 extends over 14 amino acids. The germline gives CDR1 SGHRS, CDR2 YFSETQ. V lost 4 bases, J lost 5 bases, and 12 bases lay in between. CDR3 sequence reads: CASSPAGATGELFF. The CDR3 region has the DNA TGCGCCAGCAGCCCCGCTGGGGCTACCGGGGAGCTGTTTTTT.

V gene TRBV6-2 or TRBV6-3 combines with J gene TRBJ2-5, with a weak D call TRBD2 (5 bases). The CDR3 extends over 12 amino acids. V was trimmed by 5 bases and J by 1 base, leaving 5 bases between them. CDR1 and CDR2 (germline): MNHEY, SVGEGT. The CDR3 region has the DNA TGTGCCAGCAGTCGGGGCCAAGAGACCCAGTACTTC. As protein: CASSRGQETQYF.

This chain connects TRBV7-2 to TRBJ2-3; TRBD2 matches at 9 bases. V shed 4 bases, J shed 4 bases, and the junction held 3 bases outside the gene matches. This CDR3 region has 14 residues. In germline, CDR1 is SGHTA, CDR2 FQGNSA. CDR3 DNA: TGTGCCAGCAGCTATGCGGGAGGGCCAGATACGCAGTATTTT. Residues: CASSYAGGPDTQYF.

V is TRBV14 and J is TRBJ2-5; 7 bases match TRBD2. The CDR3 totals 16 residues. Per the germline V gene, CDR1 is SGHDN and CDR2 is FVKESK. The V and J ends lost 1 base and 3 bases, in that order; junction bases with no gene match: 8. The CDR3 sequence is CASSQVGGRAKETQYF. The DNA of the CDR3 is TGTGCCAGCAGCCAAGTCGGAGGGAGGGCAAAAGAGACCCAGTACTTC.

This clonotype showed up many times. The rearrangement uses TRBV12-3 or TRBV12-4 and TRBJ2-1; 10 positions agree with TRBD2. V was pared by 5 bases and J by 2 bases, with 6 bases of the junction left unmatched. The CDR3 is made up of 16 amino acids. CDR3 in DNA: TGTGCCAGCAGTGGACGAACTAGCGGGGCCTACAATGAGCAGTTCTTC. It codes for CASSGRTSGAYNEQFF.

This clonotype has at least ten counts. The chain employs TRBV5-6 and TRBJ2-1, with TRBD2 identical over 7 bases. The CDR3 is 17 amino acids. Germline assignment: CDR1 SGHDT and CDR2 YYEEEE. J gave up 7 bases and V 3 bases, and 16 bases lay outside the gene matches. In DNA form, the CDR3 reads TGTGCCAGCAGCTCCACTCCTCTACGGGAGGCGGGTAATGAGCAGTTCTTC. It is translated as CASSSTPLREAGNEQFF.

This clonotype was counted at least ten times. The chain combines TRBV4-2 with TRBJ2-2; TRBD2 matches 8 bases. Germline lookup yields CDR1 LGHNA and CDR2 YNFKEQ. V dropped 0 bases and J dropped 5; count of bases not matched to a gene: 5. The CDR3 runs 16 residues. CDR3 nucleotide sequence: TGTGCCAGCAGCCAAGATCGAGCGGGAGTAACCGGGGAGCTGTTTTTT. Translated, it gives CASSQDRAGVTGELFF.

This clonotype appeared a few times. The CDR3 reads CASSFSSGSTYNEQFF. The CDR3 DNA is TGTGCCAGCAGCTTCTCGAGCGGGAGTACGTACAATGAGCAGTTCTTC. This sequence joins TRBV7-2 and TRBJ2-1; TRBD2 aligns across 8 bases. Per the germline V gene, CDR1 is SGHTA and CDR2 is FQGNSA. This CDR3 is 16 amino acids long. J was trimmed by 4 bases and V by 3 bases; bases with no gene match: 8.

In this sample, this clonotype turned up many times. This chain connects TRBV27 to TRBJ2-2; 9 bases agree with TRBD2. CDR3 length: 17 amino acids. With 6 bases clipped from V and 7 bases from J, the junction kept 15 bases outside the gene matches. Per the germline V gene, CDR1 is MNHEY and CDR2 is SMNVEV (reference sequence). The chain's CDR3 is CASRKGNPSGRLGELFF. The CDR3 DNA follows: TGTGCCAGCAGAAAGGGTAACCCCAGCGGGAGGCTCGGGGAGCTGTTTTTT.

This clonotype was seen many times. This sequence joins TRBV6-1 and TRBJ2-7; perhaps TRBD2 as D (5 bases). The ends were cut back, 6 bases at V and 7 bases at J, with 16 bases in the middle. The CDR3 totals 13 residues. The V gene's germline CDR1 is MNHNS and CDR2 SASEGT. The CDR3 here is CASRPGLEGEQYF. For the CDR3, the DNA is TGTGCCAGCAGACCTGGACTCGAAGGGGAGCAGTACTTC.

The chain employs TRBV15 and TRBJ2-7; 13 positions match TRBD2. Germline loops: CDR1 LNHNV, CDR2 YYDKDF (reference sequence). CDR3 size: 19 residues. Trimming cost V 5 bases and J 4 bases; bases outside gene matches: 17. The CDR3 loop reads CATSYRSGTSGTSVYEQYF. CDR3 sequence (DNA): TGTGCCACCAGCTATCGGAGCGGGACTAGCGGGACTTCGGTTTACGAGCAGTACTTC.